This T cell receptor beta chain emerged from a study of graft-versus-host responses after intestinal transplantation. This CDR3 has 15 residues. Germline CDR1 reads GTSNPN; CDR2 reads SVGIG (reference sequence). J was trimmed by 6 bases and V by 4 bases; bases with no gene match: 5. The study, taken as a whole, reports: Individuals who had graft-donor T cell macrochimerism had allografts that showed high graft-versus-host to host-versus-graft clonal ratios.

Libraries were prepared by immunoSEQ multiplex PCR; TCRdb keeps only in-frame clonotypes and omits some of them. The sample holds 40,000 to 55,000 clones, 90% to 95% seen once. This clone was detected once. Its target is not known. The origin of this receptor is a human patient who received an intestinal transplant, so some T cells may come from the graft donor. The chain carries TRBV30 and TRBJ2-2, with 13 bases fitting TRBD2. The material was PBMCs, obtained 524 days after transplant. CDR3 loop: CAWKLLAGGPGELFF. The CDR3, as DNA: TGTGCCTGGAAACTACTAGCGGGAGGGCCCGGGGAGCTGTTTTTT.